This TCR beta chain was found in a study of control samples from healthy donors and cancer patients. A single count supports this clone. The CDR3 loop spans 16 amino acids. Germline CDR1 is SGHRS and CDR2 is YFSETQ. V was cut by 3 bases and J by 0 bases, with 13 bases left in between. Sequencing used immunoSEQ multiplex PCR; TCRdb keeps in-frame clones, though not all of them. The data show 88,000 or so clones, 90% to 95% seen once. The material sequenced was blood. The chain links TRBV5-1 to TRBJ2-1; a possible D gene is TRBD2 (6 bases). The clonotype comes from a woman aged 18-29 years in good health. CDR3 DNA: TGCGCCAGCAGCTACCGGGACTCCCCCTCCTACAATGAGCAGTTCTTC. It specifies CASSYRDSPSYNEQFF.